Below are 25 T cell receptor beta chains sequenced from a single sample in a study of control samples from healthy donors and cancer patients. The repertoire was sequenced with immunoSEQ multiplex PCR; TCRdb's copy has only in-frame clones and lacks some. Counted here are about 150,000 clones, 93% occurring once; the ten biggest clones make up over 2%. Sequencing was performed on blood. Every receptor here comes from a man aged 50-60 years in good health.

This chain links TRBV4-1 with TRBJ2-5; no definite D call. The germline V and J ends were trimmed by 3 bases and 4 bases, with 12 bases remaining between them. This CDR3 region has 14 residues. Germline V CDR1 and CDR2: MGHRA, YSYEKL. CDR3 amino acids: CASSHAFLGETQYF. Written as DNA, the CDR3 is TGCGCCAGCAGCCACGCCTTTCTCGGAGAGACCCAGTACTTC.

This chain links TRBV7-8 with TRBJ2-7; 7 nucleotides line up with TRBD1. The germline CDR1 and CDR2 sequences are SGHVS and FQNEAQ. After removal of 1 base from V and 1 base from J, the junction contained 10 bases not matched to a gene. CDR3 size: 17 residues. The CDR3 sequence is CASSLGQGVRSSYEQYF. CDR3 DNA: TGTGCCAGCAGCTTAGGACAGGGTGTTCGCTCTTCCTACGAGCAGTACTTC.

This chain links TRBV11-2 with TRBJ2-1, with TRBD1 identical over 9 bases. The germline CDR1 and CDR2 sequences are SGHAT and FQNNGV. The CDR3 is made up of 14 amino acids. V shed 8 bases and J 4 bases; nucleotides not matched to a gene: 6. The CDR3 coding sequence is TGTGCCAGCTCGCGACAGGGGGGATACAATGAGCAGTTCTTC. It translates to CASSRQGGYNEQFF. Using reference TRBV11-2 and TRBJ2-1 for the parts outside the CDR3, the full variable domain is EAGVAQSPRYKIIEKRQSVAFWCNPISGHATLYWYQQILGQGPKLLIQFQNNGVVDDSQLPKDRFSAERLKGVDSTLKIQPAKLEDSAVYLCASSRQGGYNEQFFGPGTRLTVL.

This sequence joins TRBV19 and TRBJ2-7; TRBD2 is a possible D gene (5 bases). Germline V gives CDR1 LNHDA, CDR2 SQIVND (reference sequence). The CDR3 contains 15 residues. V gave up 3 bases and J gave up 5 bases, with 17 bases separating them. The CDR3 spells CASSMMGAIQDEQYF. For the CDR3, the DNA is TGTGCCAGTAGTATGATGGGAGCAATCCAGGACGAGCAGTACTTC.

The J gene is TRBJ1-2, the V gene TRBV6-5; D gene unclear. Between the trimmed V and J ends, which lost 6 bases and 5 bases, there was a span of 13 bases. The CDR3 totals 13 residues. Germline V gene lookup returns CDR1 MNHEY and CDR2 SVGAGI. The CDR3 sequence is CASRKNEIYGYTF. CDR3 DNA sequence: TGTGCCAGCAGGAAGAATGAGATTTATGGCTACACCTTC.

The chain carries TRBV10-3 and TRBJ2-2, with D possibly being TRBD2 (6 bases). Trimming removed 6 bases at V and 0 bases at J, with 14 bases between. This CDR3 has 16 residues. Germline V gene lookup returns CDR1 ENHRY and CDR2 SYGVKD. CDR3 region: CAIRGGSGTNTGELFF. Written as DNA, the CDR3 is TGTGCCATCAGGGGGGGTAGTGGGACGAACACCGGGGAGCTGTTTTTT.

The J gene is TRBJ2-1, the V gene TRBV15, with D maybe TRBD2 (5 bases). The germline CDR1 and CDR2 sequences are LNHNV and YYDKDF (reference sequence). Trimming stripped 3 bases from V and 3 bases from J, with 12 bases between. This CDR3 region has 15 residues. This chain's CDR3 is CATSRNQRSYNEQFF. The DNA for the CDR3 is TGTGCCACCAGCAGGAACCAGCGGAGCTACAATGAGCAGTTCTTC.

The rearrangement links TRBV19 to TRBJ2-7; 8 bases line up with TRBD1. V lost 5 bases, J lost 3 bases, and 9 bases stayed unmatched. The length of the CDR3 is 15 residues. Germline V gene sequence: CDR1 LNHDA, CDR2 SQIVND (reference sequence). The chain's CDR3 is CASSPYRGTLYEQYF. The DNA of the CDR3 is TGTGCCAGTAGTCCATACAGGGGGACACTCTACGAGCAGTACTTC.

The chain carries TRBV5-1 and TRBJ2-3, with D unresolved. This CDR3 has 16 amino acids. Germline V gives CDR1 SGHRS, CDR2 YFSETQ. V was shortened by 2 bases and J by 2 bases, with 15 bases between the two germline ends. This CDR3 is CASSFALSPDTDTQYF. CDR3 in DNA: TGCGCCAGCAGCTTCGCGCTCTCCCCAGACACAGATACGCAGTATTTT.

The V and J genes are TRBV10-3 and TRBJ1-2, with D perhaps matching TRBD1 (6 bases). V was trimmed by 9 bases and J by 0 bases, leaving 8 bases between them. This CDR3 region has 12 residues. Per the germline V gene, CDR1 is ENHRY and CDR2 is SYGVKD. The DNA for the CDR3 is TGTGCCATTGGACAGTCTAACTATGGCTACACCTTC. It translates to CAIGQSNYGYTF.

V usage is TRBV11-3 and J usage is TRBJ2-3; perhaps TRBD1 as D (5 bases). The CDR3 spans 15 residues. Trimming removed 2 bases from V and 2 bases from J, with 11 bases in between. Germline-derived CDR1 and CDR2 are SGHNT and YENEEA. The CDR3 DNA reads as TGTGCCAGCAGCTTACGAGCCAGGGACACAGATACGCAGTATTTT. It encodes CASSLRARDTDTQYF.

The V gene is TRBV28, the J gene TRBJ2-7, with a weak D call TRBD1 (5 bases). The V end was cut by 6 bases, the J end by 2 bases, with 8 bases between. The germline V gene has CDR1 MDHEN and CDR2 SYDVKM. CDR3 length equals 12 residues. The CDR3 DNA sequence: TGTGCCAGCAGGGGGCTAACCTACGAGCAGTACTTC. The encoded protein is CASRGLTYEQYF.

This chain uses TRBV11-2 with TRBJ2-2, with D unclear. Trimming removed 4 bases at V and 2 bases at J, with 20 bases between. CDR1 is SGHAT, CDR2 FQNNGV, per germline. The CDR3 has 18 residues. The CDR3 bases are TGTGCCAGCAGCTATACGCTGGGCGGCGGCTACAACACCGGGGAGCTGTTTTTT. Translating gives CASSYTLGGGYNTGELFF.

A single count supports this clone. V is TRBV3-1 (or the pseudogene TRBV3-2) and J is TRBJ2-7; D ambiguous. The CDR3 is made up of 12 amino acids. V lost 5 bases, J lost 5 bases, and 10 bases lay in between. CDR1 is LGHDT, CDR2 YNNKEL, per germline (reference sequence). CDR3 loop: CASSSVGDEQYF. For the CDR3, the DNA is TGTGCCAGCAGCTCCGTCGGCGACGAGCAGTACTTC.

J is TRBJ2-7 and V is TRBV10-1; D may be TRBD1 (6 bases). Germline values: CDR1 WNHNN, CDR2 SYGVQD (reference sequence). V was pared by 4 bases and J by 4 bases, with 11 bases between. There are 13 residues in the CDR3. CDR3 sequence reads: CASSGDTQYEQYF. The CDR3 bases are TGCGCCAGCAGTGGGGACACACAATACGAGCAGTACTTC.

This chain joins TRBV18 and TRBJ2-7; 8 nucleotides align to TRBD1. The CDR3 is 14 amino acids. The ends lost 0 bases at V and 7 bases at J; junction bases unmatched: 5. Germline assignment: CDR1 KGHSH and CDR2 LQKENI. The CDR3 region is CASSPPDRVGEQYF. The CDR3 nucleotides read TGTGCCAGCTCACCACCGGACAGGGTTGGAGAGCAGTACTTC.

This chain's CDR3 is CASSLPGQGSNTGELFF. CDR3 DNA: TGTGCCAGCAGCTTACCGGGACAGGGGTCCAACACCGGGGAGCTGTTTTTT. This sequence joins TRBV5-4 and TRBJ2-2; TRBD1 matches at 10 bases. Germline CDR1 reads SGHNT; CDR2 reads YYREEE (reference sequence). The CDR3 has 17 residues. Trimming removed 2 bases from V and 2 bases from J; junction bases left unmatched: 6.

V gene TRBV5-4 combines with J gene TRBJ2-5; tentatively, D is TRBD2 (5 bases). The germline gives CDR1 SGHNT, CDR2 YYREEE (reference sequence). The CDR3 length is 15 residues. V lost 0 bases, J lost 0 bases, and 9 bases lay in between. CDR3 nucleotides: TGTGCCAGCAGCTTGGTCCGGGGAGACCAAGAGACCCAGTACTTC. Translating it yields CASSLVRGDQETQYF.

The chain carries TRBV4-2 and TRBJ2-3, with no clear D. CDR3 length equals 14 residues. Germline V gene data show CDR1 as LGHNA and CDR2 as YNFKEQ. V lost 4 bases and J 2 bases, leaving 10 bases between the germline ends. Here the CDR3 reads CASSPSPSTDTQYF. CDR3 nucleotide sequence: TGTGCCAGCAGCCCTAGTCCCTCCACAGATACGCAGTATTTT.

The genes are TRBV28 and TRBJ2-1, with TRBD2 identical over 14 bases. The CDR3 extends over 13 amino acids. CDR1 is MDHEN, CDR2 SYDVKM, per germline. The J segment lost 10 bases and the V segment lost 6 bases, leaving 2 bases of the junction unmatched. CDR3 loop: CASRGLAGAEQFF. CDR3 coding DNA: TGTGCCAGCAGGGGACTAGCGGGAGCCGAGCAGTTCTTC. Using reference TRBV28 and TRBJ2-1 for the parts outside the CDR3, the full variable domain is DVKVTQSSRYLVKRTGEKVFLECVQDMDHENMFWYRQDPGLGLRLIYFSYDVKMKEKGDIPEGYSVSREKKERFSLILESASTNQTSMYLCASRGLAGAEQFFGPGTRLTVL.

For the CDR3, the DNA is TGCGCCAGCAGCATGGACGGTACTAGCACAGATACGCAGTATTTT. Amino acid sequence: CASSMDGTSTDTQYF. V and J are TRBV5-1 and TRBJ2-3; D not resolved. The CDR3 covers 15 residues. V lost 4 bases to trimming and J lost 0 bases, with 12 bases between them. Germline V CDR1 and CDR2: SGHRS, YFSETQ.

The chain carries TRBV5-1 and TRBJ2-4; TRBD1 matches 8 bases. Germline V gives CDR1 SGHRS, CDR2 YFSETQ. This CDR3 has 15 residues. The V segment lost 4 bases and the J segment 6 bases; nucleotides outside the gene matches: 9. The CDR3 region is CASSGFTGGGNIQYF. CDR3 nucleotide sequence: TGCGCCAGCAGCGGTTTCACAGGGGGTGGAAACATTCAGTACTTC. Based on the CDR3 plus reference TRBV5-1 and TRBJ2-4, the full variable domain is KAGVTQTPRYLIKTRGQQVTLSCSPISGHRSVSWYQQTPGQGLQFLFEYFSETQRNKGNFPGRFSGRQFSNSRSEMNVSTLELGDSALYLCASSGFTGGGNIQYFGAGTRLSVL.

V usage is TRBV18 and J usage is TRBJ1-1; 9 nucleotides line up with TRBD1. V trimming: 4 bases; J trimming: 5 bases; junction bases outside the gene matches: 5. Per germline, CDR1 KGHSH and CDR2 LQKENI. The CDR3 has 14 residues. The DNA of the CDR3 is TGTGCCAGCTCACTTACAGGGGGCTGGACTGAAGCTTTCTTT. Amino acid sequence: CASSLTGGWTEAFF.

The chain uses TRBV28 and TRBJ1-6; 9 positions agree with TRBD1. The V gene end was trimmed by 2 bases and the J gene end by 9 bases; junction bases not matched to a gene: 11. The CDR3 consists of 17 residues. Germline assignment: CDR1 MDHEN and CDR2 SYDVKM. CDR3 coding DNA: TGTGCCAGCAGTTTAGGGACAGGGACAGAATTTATTTCACCCCTCCACTTT. As protein: CASSLGTGTEFISPLHF.

This clone was observed a single time. The V call is TRBV28, the J call TRBJ2-2, with D perhaps TRBD1 (5 bases). The CDR3 totals 13 residues. Trimming removed 6 bases at V and 6 bases at J, with 11 bases between. Germline assignment: CDR1 MDHEN and CDR2 SYDVKM. The DNA of the CDR3 is TGTGCCAGCAGGAACAGGCTCCCCGGGGAGCTGTTTTTT. This sequence encodes CASRNRLPGELFF.